This T cell receptor beta chain was sequenced during a study of cytomegalovirus exposure and HLA in healthy donors. In the PCR, 60 Vbeta and 13 Jbeta primers were used. TCRdb's copy holds only in-frame clones and misses some; the assay was immunoSEQ multiplex PCR. The sample records around 93,000 clones, under 85% being singletons. This CDR3 has 17 amino acids. CDR1 MNHEY and CDR2 SMNVEV come from the germline V gene (reference sequence). The J segment lost 5 bases and the V segment lost 4 bases, leaving 10 bases of the junction unmatched. The rearrangement uses TRBV27 and TRBJ2-7; 14 bases agree with TRBD2. The sequenced sample was PBMCs. The TCR comes from a woman aged 40 to 50 in good health and CMV-seronegative. The CDR3 is CASSSAPTSGRAHEQYF. In DNA form, the CDR3 reads TGTGCCAGCAGTTCCGCTCCGACTAGCGGGAGGGCCCACGAGCAGTACTTC.